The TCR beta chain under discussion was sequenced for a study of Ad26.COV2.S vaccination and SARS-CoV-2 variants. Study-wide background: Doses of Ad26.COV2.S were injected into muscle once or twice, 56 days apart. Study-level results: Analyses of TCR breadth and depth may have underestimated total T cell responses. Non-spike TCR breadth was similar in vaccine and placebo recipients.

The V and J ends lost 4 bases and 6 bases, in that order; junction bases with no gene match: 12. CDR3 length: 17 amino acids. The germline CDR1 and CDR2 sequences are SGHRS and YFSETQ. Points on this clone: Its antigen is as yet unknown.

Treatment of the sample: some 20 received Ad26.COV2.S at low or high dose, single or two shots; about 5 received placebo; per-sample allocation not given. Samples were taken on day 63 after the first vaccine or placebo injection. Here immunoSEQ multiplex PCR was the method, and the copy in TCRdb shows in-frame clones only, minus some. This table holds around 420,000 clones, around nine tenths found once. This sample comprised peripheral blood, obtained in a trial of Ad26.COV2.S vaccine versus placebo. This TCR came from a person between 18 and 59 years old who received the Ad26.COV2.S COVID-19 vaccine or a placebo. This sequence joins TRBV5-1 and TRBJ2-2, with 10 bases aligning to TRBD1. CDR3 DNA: TGCGCCAGCAGCGAACAACCCGGGACAGGGGTTTCCGGGGAGCTGTTTTTT. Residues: CASSEQPGTGVSGELFF.